The rows below give T cell receptor beta chains drawn from one sample of a study of CD8 T cells in ankylosing spondylitis. TCRdb reprocessed the 5' RACE reads via MiXCR and lists one record per CDR3 protein. Among approximately 540,000 distinct CDR3 sequences listed, roughly an eighth were seen once. Source material: blood, either unsorted or a sorted T cell fraction (not recorded which). The receptors were sampled from a male donor with ankylosing spondylitis. CDR3s include the opening cysteine and the closing phenylalanine or tryptophan. A D gene is named only where the DNA matches it firmly. Size is omitted from some rows. Given values are once, few, many or a class for expanded clones.

.,TRBJ2-7,TRBV9,TRBD2,CASSVRAGGPYEQYF,TGTGCCAGCAGCGTTAGAGCGGGAGGGCCCTACGAGCAGTACTTC
few,TRBJ2-3,TRBV5-1,TRBD2,CASSPSGIDTQYF,TGCGCCAGCAGCCCCAGCGGGATTGATACGCAGTATTTT
few,TRBJ1-1,TRBV11-1,.,CASSTGTSKGTEAFF,TGTGCCAGCAGCACGGGGACCTCCAAAGGGACTGAAGCTTTCTTT
.,TRBJ1-5,TRBV5-6,.,CASSLYEGVTQPQHF,TGTGCCAGCAGTCTCTATGAAGGGGTGACTCAGCCCCAGCATTTT
few,TRBJ2-1,TRBV5-4,TRBD2,CASSRSGNSYNEQFF,TGTGCCAGCAGCCGGAGCGGGAACTCCTACAATGAGCAGTTCTTC
once,TRBJ1-5,TRBV6-2/TRBV6-3,.,CASSSRTVNQPQHF,TGTGCCAGCAGTTCCAGGACAGTCAATCAGCCCCAGCATTTT
once,TRBJ2-1,TRBV5-8,.,CASSLAAEAYNEQFF,TGTGCCAGCAGCTTGGCCGCGGAGGCCTACAATGAGCAGTTCTTC
few,TRBJ2-2,TRBV10-2,TRBD2,CAGVAGSTGELFF,TGCGCCGGCGTAGCGGGAAGCACCGGGGAGCTGTTTTTT
many,TRBJ2-3,TRBV6-1,TRBD2,CASSEGLATDTQYF,TGTGCCAGCAGTGAGGGACTAGCTACAGATACGCAGTATTTT
many,TRBJ1-2,TRBV7-9,.,CASSSPPGRREWGYTF,TGTGCCAGCAGCTCGCCACCTGGCAGGAGGGAGTGGGGCTACACCTTC
.,TRBJ2-1,TRBV7-8,TRBD2,CASSFFIGREQFF,TGTGCCAGCAGCTTTTTTATCGGGAGGGAGCAGTTCTTC
.,TRBJ2-7,TRBV10-2,TRBD1,CASSSGGRHEQYF,TGCGCCAGCTCTTCAGGGGGCAGACACGAGCAGTACTTC
many,TRBJ1-6,TRBV20-1,TRBD1,CSARDPWGNRGTPLHF,TGCAGTGCTAGAGACCCATGGGGGAACAGGGGTACACCCCTCCACTTT
.,TRBJ2-3,TRBV29-1,TRBD2,CSVYRRRLAVLTDTQYF,TGCAGCGTTTATAGGCGGCGACTAGCGGTCCTCACAGATACGCAGTATTTT
many,TRBJ1-3,TRBV3-1,.,CASSQDGNTIYF,TGTGCCAGCAGCCAAGATGGAAACACCATATATTTT
.,TRBJ2-5,TRBV5-1,TRBD2,CASSSRTSGRAGETQYF,TGCGCCAGCAGCTCACGGACTAGCGGGAGGGCCGGAGAGACCCAGTACTTC
many,TRBJ2-1,TRBV12-3/TRBV12-4,TRBD1,CASRNRGDNNEQFF,TGTGCCAGCAGGAACAGGGGAGACAACAATGAGCAGTTCTTC
.,TRBJ2-7,TRBV2,.,CASSVGVVDEQYF,TGTGCCAGCAGTGTAGGGGTCGTAGACGAGCAGTACTTC
.,TRBJ2-3,TRBV20-1,.,CSARGAGIGTDTQYF,TGCAGTGCTAGAGGGGCCGGGATTGGCACAGATACGCAGTATTTT
.,TRBJ2-1,TRBV29-1,TRBD2,CSVTSGSWKEQFF,TGCAGCGTGACTAGCGGGAGCTGGAAGGAGCAGTTCTTC
few,TRBJ2-1,TRBV6-2/TRBV6-3,TRBD1,CASSYGDSNLGEQFF,TGTGCCAGCAGTTACGGGGACAGCAACCTTGGTGAGCAGTTCTTC
.,TRBJ2-5,TRBV20-1,.,CSARDIVLGRQETQYF,TGCAGTGCTAGAGATATCGTGTTGGGCAGGCAAGAGACCCAGTACTTC
.,TRBJ1-1,TRBV5-6,.,CASSRGEEMNTEAFF,TGTGCCAGCAGCCGGGGCGAGGAGATGAACACTGAAGCTTTCTTT
few,TRBJ1-5,TRBV7-2,.,CASSLVGTSNQPQHF,TGTGCCAGCAGCTTAGTTGGTACAAGCAATCAGCCCCAGCATTTT
.,TRBJ2-7,TRBV7-9,TRBD2,CASSHSQGLAGSEQYF,TGTGCCAGCAGCCATAGCCAGGGACTAGCGGGAAGCGAGCAGTACTTC
.,TRBJ1-2,TRBV30,.,CAWTPDRLYGYTF,TGTGCCTGGACCCCCGACAGGCTCTATGGCTACACCTTC
.,TRBJ2-3,TRBV20-1,TRBD2,CSARSSGRGTDTQYF,TGCAGTGCTAGAAGCAGCGGGAGAGGGACAGATACGCAGTATTTT
.,TRBJ2-3,TRBV5-1,TRBD1,CASIPGTGAPDTQYF,TGCGCCAGCATTCCCGGGACAGGGGCCCCAGATACGCAGTATTTT
many,TRBJ1-5,TRBV12-3/TRBV12-4,TRBD1,CASRLQGAGNQPQHF,TGTGCCAGCAGATTACAGGGGGCAGGCAATCAGCCCCAGCATTTT
.,TRBJ2-7,TRBV18,TRBD2,CASSQGLAGTYEQYF,TGTGCCAGCTCACAAGGACTAGCGGGAACCTACGAGCAGTACTTC
.,TRBJ2-1,TRBV9,TRBD2,CASSLRGTSGWDEQFF,TGTGCCAGCAGCCTTAGAGGGACTAGCGGGTGGGATGAGCAGTTCTTC
few,TRBJ1-2,TRBV3-1,.,CASRRSDLNYGYTF,TGTGCCAGCAGACGCTCGGACCTTAACTATGGCTACACCTTC
.,TRBJ2-3,TRBV7-2,TRBD2,CASLGLAGFTDTQYF,TGTGCCAGCTTAGGGCTAGCGGGTTTCACAGATACGCAGTATTTT
.,TRBJ2-3,TRBV5-1,.,CASSLPGQLGDTQYF,TGCGCCAGCAGCCTCCCGGGGCAGCTAGGAGATACGCAGTATTTT